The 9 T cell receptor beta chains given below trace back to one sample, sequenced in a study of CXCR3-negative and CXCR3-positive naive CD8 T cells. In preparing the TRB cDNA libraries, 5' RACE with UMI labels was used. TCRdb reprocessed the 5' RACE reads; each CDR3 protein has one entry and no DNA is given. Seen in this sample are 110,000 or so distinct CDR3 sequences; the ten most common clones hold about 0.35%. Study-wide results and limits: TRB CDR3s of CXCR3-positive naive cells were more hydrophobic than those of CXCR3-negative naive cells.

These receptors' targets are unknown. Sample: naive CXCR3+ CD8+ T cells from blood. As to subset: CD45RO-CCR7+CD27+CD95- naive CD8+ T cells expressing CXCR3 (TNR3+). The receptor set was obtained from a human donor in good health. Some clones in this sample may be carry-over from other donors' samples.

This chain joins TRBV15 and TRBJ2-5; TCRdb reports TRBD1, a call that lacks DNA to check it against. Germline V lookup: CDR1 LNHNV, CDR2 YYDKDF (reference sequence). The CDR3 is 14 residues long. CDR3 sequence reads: CATAGRGYQETQYF.

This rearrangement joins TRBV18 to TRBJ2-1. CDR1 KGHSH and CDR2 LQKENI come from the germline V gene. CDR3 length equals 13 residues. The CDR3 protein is CASSPSRSNEQFF.

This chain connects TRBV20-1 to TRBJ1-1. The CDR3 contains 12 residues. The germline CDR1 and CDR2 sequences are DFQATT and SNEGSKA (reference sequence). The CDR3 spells CSARDGYTEAFF.

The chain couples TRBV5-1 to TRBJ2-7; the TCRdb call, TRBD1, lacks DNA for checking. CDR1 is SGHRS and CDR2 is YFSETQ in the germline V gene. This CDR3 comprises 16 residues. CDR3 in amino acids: CASSLDPGQGGYEQYF.

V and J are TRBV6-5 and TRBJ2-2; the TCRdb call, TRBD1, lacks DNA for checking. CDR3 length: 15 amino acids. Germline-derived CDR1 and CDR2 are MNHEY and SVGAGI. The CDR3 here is CASTKTGWATGELFF.

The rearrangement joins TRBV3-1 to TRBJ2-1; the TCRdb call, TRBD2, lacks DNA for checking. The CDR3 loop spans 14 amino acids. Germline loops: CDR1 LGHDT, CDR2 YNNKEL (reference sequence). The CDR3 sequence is CASSPRERGDEQFF.

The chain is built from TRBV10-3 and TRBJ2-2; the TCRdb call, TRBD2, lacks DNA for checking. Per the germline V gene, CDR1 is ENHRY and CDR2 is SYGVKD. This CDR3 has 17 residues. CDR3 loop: CAITLDRSGTVTGELFF.

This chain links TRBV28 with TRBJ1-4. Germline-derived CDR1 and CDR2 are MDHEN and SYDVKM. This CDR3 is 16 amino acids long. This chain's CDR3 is CASSPRGASTNEKLFF.

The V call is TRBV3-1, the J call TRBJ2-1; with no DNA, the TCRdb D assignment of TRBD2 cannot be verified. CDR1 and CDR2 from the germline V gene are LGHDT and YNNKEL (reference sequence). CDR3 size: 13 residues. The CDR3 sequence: CASSQVGTQEQFF.